Following are 28 T cell receptor beta chains from one sample sequenced in a study of shared clonotypes between healthy human individuals (dated by TCRdb to the early 2020s). The library was obtained by the immunoSEQ multiplex PCR assay. Not all clones reach the TCRdb copy of this immuneACCESS table, which keeps in-frame sequences only. Checked studies attribute under half of the gap to unresolved V genes and leave the rest unexplained. The sample data list around 700,000 clones, and about three quarters of these were observed just once. About 1.8% of the sample is held by the ten biggest clonotypes. Sequencing used memory CD4+ T cells sorted from blood. The meaning of the sample's cell subset or site label: CD45RA-negative fraction. These receptors came from a woman in her twenties or thirties in good health.

For this clone: This may come from a read error, since a much larger clone is one base off. Different DNA sequences within this sample yield the same CDR3. The chain carries TRBV28 and TRBJ2-7; D is ambiguous. This CDR3 is built from 11 residues. Germline CDR1 and CDR2: MDHEN and SYDVKM. The V gene lost 4 bases and the J gene lost 2 bases, with 3 bases spanning the gap. The CDR3 DNA sequence: TGTGCCAGCAGTTCTACCTACGAGCAGTACTTC. Translated: CASSSTYEQYF. The whole variable domain, filled in from reference TRBV28 and TRBJ2-7, reads DVKVTQSSRYLVKRTGEKVFLECVQDMDHENMFWYRQDPGLGLRLIYFSYDVKMKEKGDIPEGYSVSREKKERFSLILESASTNQTSMYLCASSSTYEQYFGPGTRLTVT.

The chain couples TRBV12-5 to TRBJ1-1, with 8 bases matching TRBD1. CDR3 length: 15 residues. With 2 bases clipped from V and 4 bases from J, the junction kept 6 bases outside the gene matches. CDR1 and CDR2 (germline): LGHNT, FRNRAP. For the CDR3, the DNA is TGTGCTAGTGGTTTGCAGACAGGGGAGTTCACTGAAGCTTTCTTT. Translating it yields CASGLQTGEFTEAFF.

The CDR3 spells CASSSRSGIRETQYF. The CDR3 coding sequence is TGTGCCAGCAGCTCCCGTTCCGGGATTAGGGAGACCCAGTACTTC. The genes are TRBV7-2 and TRBJ2-5, with D possibly being TRBD2 (5 bases). The CDR3 loop spans 15 amino acids. The germline V and J ends were trimmed by 4 bases and 5 bases, with 17 bases remaining between them. Germline-derived CDR1 and CDR2 are SGHTA and FQGNSA.

The J gene is TRBJ1-5, the V gene TRBV7-9, with 7 bases that match TRBD1. With V trimmed by 5 bases and J by 6 bases, 7 bases remained unmatched. Germline CDR1 SEHNR, CDR2 FQNEAQ (reference sequence). The CDR3 contains 14 residues. CDR3 protein: CASSGSGGSQPQHF. The DNA of the CDR3 is TGTGCCAGCAGCGGGTCAGGGGGGAGTCAGCCCCAGCATTTT.

The rearrangement links TRBV4-1 to TRBJ2-5, with 7 bases that match TRBD1. Unmatched junction bases numbered 4, after V lost 3 bases and J lost 3 bases. Germline values: CDR1 MGHRA, CDR2 YSYEKL. CDR3 length: 14 amino acids. The CDR3 here is CASSQSGTEETQYF. CDR3 in DNA: TGCGCCAGCAGCCAGTCCGGGACAGAAGAGACCCAGTACTTC.

This chain links TRBV19 with TRBJ1-5, with 8 positions matching TRBD1. This CDR3 contains 15 residues. Germline V gene sequence: CDR1 LNHDA, CDR2 SQIVND (reference sequence). The V gene end was trimmed by 3 bases and the J gene end by 1 base; junction bases not matched to a gene: 2. CDR3: CASSMTGESNQPQHF. For the CDR3, the DNA is TGTGCCAGTAGTATGACAGGGGAAAGCAATCAGCCCCAGCATTTT.

Points on this clone: Germline is not matched at one junction end, which may reflect a read error. CDR3 DNA: TGCTCCAGCAGCTTTGATCGGGAGGCCAATGAGCAGTTCTTC. It encodes CSSSFDREANEQFF. The chain carries TRBV5-1 and TRBJ2-1; TRBD2 agrees at 7 bases. Looked up from germline, CDR1 is SGHRS and CDR2 is YFSETQ. The CDR3 extends over 14 amino acids.

This clone was counted only a few times. This chain joins TRBV5-4 and TRBJ2-5; D perhaps matches TRBD1 (5 bases). Germline V gene lookup returns CDR1 SGHNT and CDR2 YYREEE (reference sequence). V lost 0 bases and J lost 4, with 13 bases in between. The CDR3 loop spans 15 amino acids. CDR3 coding DNA: TGTGCCAGCAGCTTGGGGTCAGGGCCGGGAGAGACCCAGTACTTC. It encodes CASSLGSGPGETQYF.

The gene calls are TRBV7-8 and TRBJ2-3, with D perhaps matching TRBD1 (5 bases). The V gene's germline CDR1 is SGHVS and CDR2 FQNEAQ. V lost 2 bases to trimming and J lost 0 bases, with 6 bases between them. The CDR3 has 14 amino acids. This chain's CDR3 is CASSLRTSTDTQYF. As DNA, the CDR3 is TGTGCCAGCAGCTTAAGGACAAGCACAGATACGCAGTATTTT. Variable domain in full (rest from reference TRBV7-8 and TRBJ2-3): GAGVSQSPRYKVAKRGQDVALRCDPISGHVSLFWYQQALGQGPEFLTYFQNEAQLDKSGLPSDRFFAERPEGSVSTLKIQRTQQEDSAVYLCASSLRTSTDTQYFGPGTRLTVL.

V usage is TRBV6-6 and J usage is TRBJ1-2; 7 bases line up with TRBD1. Germline trimming cut 2 bases from V and 7 bases from J; bases unmatched to any gene: 10. Germline assignment: CDR1 MNHNY and CDR2 SVGAGI (reference sequence). CDR3 size: 15 residues. This CDR3 is CASSYPQGGDPGYTF. CDR3 sequence (DNA): TGTGCCAGCAGTTACCCCCAGGGGGGTGACCCTGGCTACACCTTC.

This clone was found many times. This sample includes further DNA sequences coding for the same CDR3. The rearrangement joins TRBV4-1 to TRBJ1-3; D gene ambiguous. The CDR3 contains 15 residues. Germline V gives CDR1 MGHRA, CDR2 YSYEKL. The V and J ends lost 0 bases and 0 bases respectively, with 6 bases between them. CDR3 DNA sequence: TGCGCCAGCAGCCAAGATTTGGGCTCTGGAAACACCATATATTTT. It specifies CASSQDLGSGNTIYF.

The J gene is TRBJ1-1, the V gene TRBV6-1; D perhaps matches TRBD1 (6 bases). The CDR3 consists of 15 residues. Germline CDR1 MNHNS, CDR2 SASEGT. V lost 0 bases and J lost 4, with 12 bases in between. The CDR3 is CASSEARVTGTEAFF. CDR3 DNA: TGTGCCAGCAGTGAAGCGCGGGTGACAGGCACTGAAGCTTTCTTT.

J is TRBJ2-5 and V is TRBV5-1; tentative D call: TRBD1 (6 bases). There are 12 residues in the CDR3. V shed 4 bases and J shed 3 bases, with 7 bases lying between them. Germline V lookup: CDR1 SGHRS, CDR2 YFSETQ. DNA for the CDR3: TGCGCCAGCAGCCCAGGGGAAGAGACCCAGTACTTC. It specifies CASSPGEETQYF.

The chain is built from TRBV6-6 and TRBJ2-7, with D possibly TRBD1 on 5 matching bases. The V gene lost 4 bases and the J gene lost 6 bases, with 19 bases spanning the gap. Germline V lookup: CDR1 MNHNY, CDR2 SVGAGI (reference sequence). The CDR3 has 15 amino acids. The CDR3 region is CASSSSDRHPSEQYF. In DNA, the CDR3 is TGTGCCAGCAGTTCCTCCGACAGACATCCTAGCGAGCAGTACTTC.

The V and J genes are TRBV7-3 and TRBJ2-7; 12 bases are a match to TRBD2. The CDR3 totals 15 residues. Germline values: CDR1 SGHTA, CDR2 FQGTGA. The V gene end was trimmed by 5 bases and the J gene end by 1 base; junction bases not matched to a gene: 3. CDR3 DNA sequence: TGTGCCAGCAGCGTCGGACTAGCGGGGTCCTACGAGCAGTACTTC. It translates to CASSVGLAGSYEQYF.

The gene calls are TRBV5-1 and TRBJ2-3; D might be TRBD2 (6 bases). Germline CDR1 and CDR2: SGHRS and YFSETQ. Between the trimmed V and J ends, which lost 4 bases and 0 bases, there was a span of 15 bases. This CDR3 spans 16 amino acids. As DNA, the CDR3 is TGCGCCAGCAGCGCGCGGGGAGAAACTAGCACAGATACGCAGTATTTT. This translates into CASSARGETSTDTQYF.

This clone was found once. This chain joins TRBV11-2 and TRBJ2-3; 10 bases line up with TRBD2. CDR3 length equals 16 residues. Germline CDR1 and CDR2: SGHAT and FQNNGV. V dropped 5 bases and J dropped 3; count of bases not matched to a gene: 8. The CDR3 is CASSPWTSGGTDTQYF. In DNA form, the CDR3 reads TGTGCCAGCAGCCCCTGGACTAGCGGAGGGACAGATACGCAGTATTTT.

Regarding this clone: A much larger clone lies a single base off, so this may be a read error. CDR3 region: CASGGLAGGSYEQYF. In DNA, the CDR3 is TGCGCCAGCGGCGGACTAGCGGGAGGATCCTACGAGCAGTACTTC. The chain combines TRBV4-3 with TRBJ2-7, with 14 bases aligning to TRBD2. The CDR3 runs to 15 residues. The germline V gene encodes CDR1 LGHNA and CDR2 YSLEER. V trimming: 8 bases; J trimming: 1 base; junction bases outside the gene matches: 4.

The chain combines TRBV28 with TRBJ1-2; D ambiguous. The V end lost 3 bases, the J end lost 13 bases, and 15 bases lay between the germline ends. This CDR3 region has 12 residues. CDR1 is MDHEN, CDR2 SYDVKM, per germline. CDR3 in amino acids: CASSLADTGRTF. CDR3 in DNA: TGTGCCAGCAGTTTGGCAGACACGGGCCGCACCTTC.

This clone came up a few times. The chain carries TRBV20-1 and TRBJ1-5, with TRBD1 as a possible D gene (6 bases). The V gene's germline CDR1 is DFQATT and CDR2 SNEGSKA (reference sequence). The CDR3 is 11 amino acids. The V and J ends lost 1 base and 12 bases respectively, with 10 bases between them. The CDR3 nucleotides read TGCAGTGCTAGAGTTCCCAGGGGCCAGCATTTT. Amino acids: CSARVPRGQHF.

This clone was observed a few times. The J gene is TRBJ1-2, the V gene TRBV7-9; 7 nucleotides align to TRBD1. Per the germline V gene, CDR1 is SEHNR and CDR2 is FQNEAQ (reference sequence). This CDR3 has 14 residues. With V trimmed by 10 bases and J by 4 bases, 12 bases remained unmatched. The CDR3 DNA reads TGTGCCACAAGACAGGGCTCGGGTAGCTATGGCTACACCTTC. Protein product: CATRQGSGSYGYTF. Using reference TRBV7-9 and TRBJ1-2 for the parts outside the CDR3, the full variable domain is DTGVSQNPRHKITKRGQNVTFRCDPISEHNRLYWYRQTLGQGPEFLTYFQNEAQLEKSRLLSDRFSAERPKGSFSTLEIQRTEQGDSAMYLCATRQGSGSYGYTFGSGTRLTVV.

This clone appeared once. The V gene is TRBV18, the J gene TRBJ1-2, with TRBD1 matching over 10 bases. The V gene end was trimmed by 1 base and the J gene end by 4 bases; junction bases not matched to a gene: 6. This CDR3 has 16 amino acids. Per germline, CDR1 KGHSH and CDR2 LQKENI. The CDR3 reads CASSPRDRGLPYGYTF. Here the CDR3 DNA reads TGTGCCAGCTCACCACGGGACAGGGGACTACCCTATGGCTACACCTTC.

V and J are TRBV5-5 and TRBJ2-7; D not certain. The germline gives CDR1 SGHKS, CDR2 YYEKEE (reference sequence). Trimming cost V 4 bases and J 3 bases, with 5 bases left between them. The CDR3 has 11 residues. CDR3 protein: CASSTNYEQYF. The CDR3 nucleotides read TGTGCCAGCAGCACCAACTACGAGCAGTACTTC.

This clone was seen a single time. Other DNA sequences in the same sample also yield this CDR3. This rearrangement joins TRBV7-9 to TRBJ2-7, with TRBD2 matching over 12 bases. The CDR3 extends over 16 amino acids. V lost 3 bases to trimming and J lost 1 base; unmatched junction nucleotides: 4. Germline CDR1 SEHNR, CDR2 FQNEAQ (reference sequence). CDR3: CASSLGTSGSSYEQYF. The CDR3 nucleotides read TGTGCCAGCAGCTTGGGGACTAGCGGGTCTTCCTACGAGCAGTACTTC. The whole variable domain, remainder taken from reference TRBV7-9 and TRBJ2-7, is DTGVSQNPRHKITKRGQNVTFRCDPISEHNRLYWYRQTLGQGPEFLTYFQNEAQLEKSRLLSDRFSAERPKGSFSTLEIQRTEQGDSAMYLCASSLGTSGSSYEQYFGPGTRLTVT.

The chain uses TRBV7-2 and TRBJ2-4, with D possibly TRBD1 on 6 matching bases. V was clipped by 1 base and J by 12 bases, with 13 bases between them. Germline loops: CDR1 SGHTA, CDR2 FQGNSA. This CDR3 has 13 residues. CDR3 DNA sequence: TGTGCCAGCAGCTTAGAATTTTCGGGACATCAGTACTTC. As protein: CASSLEFSGHQYF.

The rearrangement links TRBV7-9 to TRBJ2-7; possible D gene TRBD1, 6 bases. V dropped 0 bases and J dropped 5 bases, with 20 bases sitting between them. This CDR3 contains 17 residues. Germline CDR1 is SEHNR and CDR2 is FQNEAQ (reference sequence). The CDR3 coding sequence is TGTGCCAGCAGCTTAGCGGTCTCTTGGCAGGGGCGGAACGAGCAGTACTTC. Amino acid sequence: CASSLAVSWQGRNEQYF.

A few counts support this clone. The chain has TRBV2 and TRBJ1-1, with 9 positions matching TRBD1. This CDR3 is 12 amino acids long. Germline CDR1 reads SNHLY; CDR2 reads FYNNEI. The V and J ends lost 8 bases and 6 bases, in that order; junction bases with no gene match: 4. CDR3 region: CASGQGLAEAFF. The CDR3, as DNA: TGTGCCAGCGGACAGGGGCTCGCTGAAGCTTTCTTT.

This clone has a single count. The CDR3 reads CAIPGAMGGYTF. CDR3 nucleotides: TGTGCCATCCCCGGGGCAATGGGCGGCTACACCTTC. The V and J genes are TRBV10-3 and TRBJ1-2; the D gene is possibly TRBD1 (5 bases). The germline V gene has CDR1 ENHRY and CDR2 SYGVKD. The CDR3 runs 12 residues. The V end lost 8 bases, the J end lost 8 bases, and 15 bases lay between the germline ends.